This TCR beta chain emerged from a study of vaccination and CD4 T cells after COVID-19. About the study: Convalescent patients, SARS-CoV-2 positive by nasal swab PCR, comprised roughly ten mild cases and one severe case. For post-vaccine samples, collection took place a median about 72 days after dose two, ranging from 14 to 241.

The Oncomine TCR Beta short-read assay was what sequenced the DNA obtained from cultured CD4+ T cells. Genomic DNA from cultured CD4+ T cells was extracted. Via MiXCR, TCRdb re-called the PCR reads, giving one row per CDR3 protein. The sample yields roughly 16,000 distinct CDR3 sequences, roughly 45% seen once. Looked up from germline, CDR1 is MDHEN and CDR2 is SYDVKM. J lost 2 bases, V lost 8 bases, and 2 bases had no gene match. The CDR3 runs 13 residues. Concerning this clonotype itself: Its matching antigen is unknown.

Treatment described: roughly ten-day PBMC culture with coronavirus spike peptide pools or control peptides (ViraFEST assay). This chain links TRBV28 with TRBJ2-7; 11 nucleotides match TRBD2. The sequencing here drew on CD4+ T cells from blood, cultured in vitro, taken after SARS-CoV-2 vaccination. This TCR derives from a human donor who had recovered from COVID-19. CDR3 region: CASQTSGTYEQYF. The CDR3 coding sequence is TGTGCCAGCCAGACTAGCGGGACCTACGAGCAGTACTTC. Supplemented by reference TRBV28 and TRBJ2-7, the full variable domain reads DVKVTQSSRYLVKRTGEKVFLECVQDMDHENMFWYRQDPGLGLRLIYFSYDVKMKEKGDIPEGYSVSREKKERFSLILESASTNQTSMYLCASQTSGTYEQYFGPGTRLTVT.